This T cell receptor (beta chain) was recovered during a study of cytomegalovirus exposure and HLA in healthy donors. Study-level background: It was reported in a later analysis that the same platform had been used for the approximately 110 validation repertoires as for the roughly 700 first-cohort repertoires. Findings of the study overall: TCR clusters originating in the first cohort tended to co-occur in the 120 validation repertoires, according to a later analysis. Among TCR sequences, most were rare, though some public TCRs appeared in many donors.

Regarding this clone: No antigen is known for it.

The donors were part of the validation cohort, which consisted of roughly 120 subjects and was separate from the first cohort of 600 to 850 subjects. Data came from immunoSEQ multiplex PCR; TCRdb stores just in-frame clones and leaves some out. This sample yields about 58,000 clones, of which more than 90% are seen a single time; 0.8% to 1.2% belongs to the top ten. The CDR3 contains 18 residues. Germline V CDR1 and CDR2: SNHLY, FYNNEI. Losses at the gene ends were 1 base for V and 0 bases for J; bases not matched to a gene: 6. The chain recombines TRBV2 with TRBJ2-2; TRBD2 matches 9 bases. What was sequenced was PBMCs. The receptor's source is a man younger than 35 in good health and CMV-seronegative. DNA for the CDR3: TGTGCCAGCAGTGAAGGTAGCGGGGGTGTTACGAACACCGGGGAGCTGTTTTTT. This encodes CASSEGSGGVTNTGELFF. Variable domain in full (rest from reference TRBV2 and TRBJ2-2): EPEVTQTPSHQVTQMGQEVILRCVPISNHLYFYWYRQILGQKVEFLVSFYNNEISEKSEIFDDQFSVERPDGSNFTLKIRSTKLEDSAMYFCASSEGSGGVTNTGELFFGEGSRLTVL.